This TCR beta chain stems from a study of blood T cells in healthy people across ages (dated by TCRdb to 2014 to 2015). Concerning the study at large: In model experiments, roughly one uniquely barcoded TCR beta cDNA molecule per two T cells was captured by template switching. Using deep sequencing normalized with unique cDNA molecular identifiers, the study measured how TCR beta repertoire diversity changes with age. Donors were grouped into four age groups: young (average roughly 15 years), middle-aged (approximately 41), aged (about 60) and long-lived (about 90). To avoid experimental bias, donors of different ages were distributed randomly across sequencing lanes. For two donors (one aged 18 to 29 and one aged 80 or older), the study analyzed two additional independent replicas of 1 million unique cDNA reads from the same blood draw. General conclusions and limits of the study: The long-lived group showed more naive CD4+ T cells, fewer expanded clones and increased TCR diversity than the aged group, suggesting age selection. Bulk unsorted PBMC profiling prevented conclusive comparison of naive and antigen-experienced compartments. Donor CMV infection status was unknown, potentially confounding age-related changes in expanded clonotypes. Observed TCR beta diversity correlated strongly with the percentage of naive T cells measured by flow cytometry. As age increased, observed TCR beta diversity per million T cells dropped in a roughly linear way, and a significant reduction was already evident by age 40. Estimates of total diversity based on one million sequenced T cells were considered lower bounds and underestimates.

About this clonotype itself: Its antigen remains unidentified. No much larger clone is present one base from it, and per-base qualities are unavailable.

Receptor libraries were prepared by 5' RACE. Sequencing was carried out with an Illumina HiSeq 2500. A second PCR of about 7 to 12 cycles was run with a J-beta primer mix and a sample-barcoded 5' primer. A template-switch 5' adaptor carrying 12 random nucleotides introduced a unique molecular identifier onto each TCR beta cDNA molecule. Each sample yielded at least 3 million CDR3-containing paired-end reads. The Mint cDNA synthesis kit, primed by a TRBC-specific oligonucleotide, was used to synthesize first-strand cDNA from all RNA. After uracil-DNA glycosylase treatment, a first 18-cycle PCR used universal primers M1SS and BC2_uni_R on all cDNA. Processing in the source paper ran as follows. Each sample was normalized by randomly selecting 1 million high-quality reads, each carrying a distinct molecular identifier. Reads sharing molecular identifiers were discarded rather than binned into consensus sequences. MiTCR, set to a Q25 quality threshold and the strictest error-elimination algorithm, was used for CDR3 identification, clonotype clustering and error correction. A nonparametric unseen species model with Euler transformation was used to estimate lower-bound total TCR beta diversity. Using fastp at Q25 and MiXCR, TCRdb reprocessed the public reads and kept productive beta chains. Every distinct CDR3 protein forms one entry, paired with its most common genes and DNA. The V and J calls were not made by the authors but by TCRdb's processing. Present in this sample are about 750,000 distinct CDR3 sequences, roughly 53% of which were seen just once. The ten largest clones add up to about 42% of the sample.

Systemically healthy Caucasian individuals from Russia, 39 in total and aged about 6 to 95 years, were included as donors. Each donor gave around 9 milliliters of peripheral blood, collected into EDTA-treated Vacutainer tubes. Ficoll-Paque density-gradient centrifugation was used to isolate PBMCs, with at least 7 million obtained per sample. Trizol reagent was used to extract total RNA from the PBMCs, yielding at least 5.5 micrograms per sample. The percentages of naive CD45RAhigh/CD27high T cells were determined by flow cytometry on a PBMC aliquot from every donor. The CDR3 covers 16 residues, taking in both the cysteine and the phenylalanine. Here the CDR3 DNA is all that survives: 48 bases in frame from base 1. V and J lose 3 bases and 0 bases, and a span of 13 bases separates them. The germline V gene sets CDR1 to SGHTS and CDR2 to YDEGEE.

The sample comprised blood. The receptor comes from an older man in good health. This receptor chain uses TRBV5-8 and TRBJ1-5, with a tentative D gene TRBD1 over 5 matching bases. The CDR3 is CASSSRGWYSNQPQHF. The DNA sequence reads TGTGCCAGCAGCTCGCGGGGGTGGTATAGCAATCAGCCCCAGCATTTT.